Many counts were recorded for the clone carrying this T cell receptor beta chain. No antigen is known for it. Read coverage stops 3 residues before the CDR3 terminus; the germline J gene supplies the remainder. This CDR3 is built from 15 residues. Germline assignment: CDR1 MNHNS and CDR2 SASEGT. The trim removed 4 bases at V and 2 bases at J, leaving 5 bases unmatched. The sample originates from a study of T cell clonality in common variable immunodeficiency. Profiled with immunoSEQ multiplex PCR; TCRdb holds only in-frame clones, not every one. This sample has about 40,000 clones, each found more than once. Each donor provided roughly 4.5 to 8.5 ml of heparinized whole blood. General observations from the study: Patient heterogeneity in the CVID cohort limited correlations between repertoire features and clinical complications. Fewer TCRbeta clones were shared among CVID subjects than controls. T cell subpopulation sequencing would be needed to explain CVID clonality.

The clonotype originates from a person between 18 and 75 years old in good health. The chain couples TRBV6-1 to TRBJ2-3, with 8 positions matching TRBD1. Sample: peripheral blood mononuclear cells. The DNA read from the CDR3 is TGTGCCAGCAGTGCACGACAGGGGACCACAGATACG. It translates to CASSARQGTTDT. In full, the CDR3 reads CASSARQGTTDTQYF.